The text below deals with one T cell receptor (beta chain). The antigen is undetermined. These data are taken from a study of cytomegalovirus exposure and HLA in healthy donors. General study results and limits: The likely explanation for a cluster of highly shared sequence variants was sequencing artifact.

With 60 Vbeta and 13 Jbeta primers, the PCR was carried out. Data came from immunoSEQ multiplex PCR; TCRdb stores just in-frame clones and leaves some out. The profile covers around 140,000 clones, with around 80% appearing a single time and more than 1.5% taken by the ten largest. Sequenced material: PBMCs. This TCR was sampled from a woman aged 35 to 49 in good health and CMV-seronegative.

The CDR3 DNA reads TGCGCCAGCAGCCAAGATTTCCTAGCGGGAGGCTACGAGCAGTACTTC. It is translated as CASSQDFLAGGYEQYF. V and J are TRBV4-1 and TRBJ2-7; 11 bases agree with TRBD2. CDR1 and CDR2 (germline): MGHRA, YSYEKL. Germline trimming cut 0 bases from V and 3 bases from J; bases unmatched to any gene: 4. CDR3 length equals 16 residues.